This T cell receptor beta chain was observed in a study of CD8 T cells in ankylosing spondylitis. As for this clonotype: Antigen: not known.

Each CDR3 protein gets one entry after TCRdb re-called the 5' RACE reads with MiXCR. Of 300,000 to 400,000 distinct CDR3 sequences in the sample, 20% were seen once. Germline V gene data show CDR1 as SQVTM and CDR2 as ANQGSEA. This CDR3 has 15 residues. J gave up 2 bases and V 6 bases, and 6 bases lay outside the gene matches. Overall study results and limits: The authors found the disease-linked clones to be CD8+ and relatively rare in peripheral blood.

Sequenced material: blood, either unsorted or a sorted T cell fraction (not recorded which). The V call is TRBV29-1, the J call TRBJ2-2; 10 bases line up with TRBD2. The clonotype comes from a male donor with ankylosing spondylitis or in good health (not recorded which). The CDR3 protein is CSVSLAGENTGELFF. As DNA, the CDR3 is TGCAGCGTGAGTCTAGCGGGGGAAAACACCGGGGAGCTGTTTTTT.